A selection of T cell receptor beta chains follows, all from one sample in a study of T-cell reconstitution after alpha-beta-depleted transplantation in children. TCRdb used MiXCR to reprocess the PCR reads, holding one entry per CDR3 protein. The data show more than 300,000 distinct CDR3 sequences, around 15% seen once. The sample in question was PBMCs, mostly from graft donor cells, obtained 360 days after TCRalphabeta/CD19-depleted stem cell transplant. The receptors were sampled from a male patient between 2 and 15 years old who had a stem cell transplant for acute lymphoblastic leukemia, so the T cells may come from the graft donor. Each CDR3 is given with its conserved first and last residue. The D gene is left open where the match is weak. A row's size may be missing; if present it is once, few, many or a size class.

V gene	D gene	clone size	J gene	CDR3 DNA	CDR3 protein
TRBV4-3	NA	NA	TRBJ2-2	TGCGCCAGCAGCCAAGATGTGACGCCTCCGAACACCGGGGAGCTGTTTTTT	CASSQDVTPPNTGELFF
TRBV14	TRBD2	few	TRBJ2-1	TGTGCCAGCAGCCATGGGTTGACTAGCGGGAGGGCCCGATACAATGAGCAGTTCTTC	CASSHGLTSGRARYNEQFF
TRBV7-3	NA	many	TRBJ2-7	TGTGCCAGCAGCTTAACAGGTGACCACGAGCAGTACTTC	CASSLTGDHEQYF
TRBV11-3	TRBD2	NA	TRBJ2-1	TGTGTCAGCAGCTCAGGGACTAGCCTTTTTAATGAGCAGTTCTTC	CVSSSGTSLFNEQFF
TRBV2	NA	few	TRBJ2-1	TGTGCCAGCAGTATGCTCCAAGGGTATAACAATGAGCAGTTCTTC	CASSMLQGYNNEQFF
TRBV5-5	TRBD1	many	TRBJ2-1	TGTGCCAGCAGCTTTTACGGGACAGCCTACAATGAGCAGTTCTTC	CASSFYGTAYNEQFF
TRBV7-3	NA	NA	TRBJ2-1	TGTGCCAGCAGCTTAGAGCCCCTGGGCAATTCCTACAATGAGCAGTTCTTC	CASSLEPLGNSYNEQFF
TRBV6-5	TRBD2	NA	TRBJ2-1	TGTGCCAGCAGTTACCCTACAGCGGGAGCTGGTCAAAATGAGCAGTTCTTC	CASSYPTAGAGQNEQFF
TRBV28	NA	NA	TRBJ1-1	TGTGCCAGCAGTCCACGGGGCCAGCAGGTTACTATGAACACTGAAGCTTTCTTT	CASSPRGQQVTMNTEAFF
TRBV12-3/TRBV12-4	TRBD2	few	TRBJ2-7	TGTGCCAGCAGTTTATTCGGACTAGCGGGAGGGTGGGTGGACGAGCAGTACTTC	CASSLFGLAGGWVDEQYF
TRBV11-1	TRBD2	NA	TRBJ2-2	TGTGCCAGCAGCCGCCCCCCGGGACTAGCGGGAGCGGGGAACACCGGGGAGCTGTTTTTT	CASSRPPGLAGAGNTGELFF
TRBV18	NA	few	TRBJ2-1	TGTGCCAGCTCACTAGGGACTCCATCCTACAATGAGCAGTTCTTC	CASSLGTPSYNEQFF
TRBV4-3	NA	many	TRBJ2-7	TGCGCCAGCAGCCGGACTGTTGGTACCTACGAGCAGTACTTC	CASSRTVGTYEQYF
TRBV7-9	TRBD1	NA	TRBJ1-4	TGTGCCAGCAGCTCCCGGACAGGCCGGAGGGAAAAACTGTTTTTT	CASSSRTGRREKLFF
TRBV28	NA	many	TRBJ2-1	TGTGCCAGCAGTACCCCCTCCGGGGTCGGAACCTACAATGAGCAGTTCTTC	CASSTPSGVGTYNEQFF
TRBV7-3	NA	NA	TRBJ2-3	TGTGCCAGCAGCGATTCCTCGGGATCCCCAGATACGCAGTATTTT	CASSDSSGSPDTQYF
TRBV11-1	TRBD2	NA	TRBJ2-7	TGTGCCAGCAGCCTTACAATAGCGGGCGCCTTTAGCTCCTACGAGCAGTACTTC	CASSLTIAGAFSSYEQYF
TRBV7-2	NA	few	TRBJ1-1	TGTGCCAGCAGCTTACAAGTACAGGGATGGGACACTGAAGCTTTCTTT	CASSLQVQGWDTEAFF
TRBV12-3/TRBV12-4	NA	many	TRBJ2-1	TGTGCCAGCAGTTCCCCGGGACTTCCCTACAATGAGCAGTTCTTC	CASSSPGLPYNEQFF
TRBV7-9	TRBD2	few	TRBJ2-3	TGTGCCAGCAGCTCCAAGGAGGGACTAGCGAGCGATACGCAGTATTTT	CASSSKEGLASDTQYF
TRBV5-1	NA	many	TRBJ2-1	TGCGCCAGCTTCTACGGGACAAGCTCCTACAATGAGCAGTTCTTC	CASFYGTSSYNEQFF
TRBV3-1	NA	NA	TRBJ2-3	TGTGCCAGCAGCCAAGAATTGGGAATTGGCACAGATACGCAGTATTTT	CASSQELGIGTDTQYF
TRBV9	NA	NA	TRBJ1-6	TGTGCCAGCAGCTCTCACGGGGAATCACCCCTCCACTTT	CASSSHGESPLHF
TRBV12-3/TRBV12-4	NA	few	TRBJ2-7	TGTGCCAGCAGTTTTTATCGACAGGGAGGACAGTACTTC	CASSFYRQGGQYF
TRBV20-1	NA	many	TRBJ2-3	TGCAGTGCCCCCACTCCGGGACTCCCAGATACGCAGTATTTT	CSAPTPGLPDTQYF
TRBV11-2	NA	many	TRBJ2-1	TGTGCCAGCGGGGGACAACTCTACAATGAGCAGTTCTTC	CASGGQLYNEQFF
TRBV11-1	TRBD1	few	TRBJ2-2	TGTGCCAGCAGCTCTATTGAGAGGACAGGGGGCGCACCCGGGGAGCTGTTTTTT	CASSSIERTGGAPGELFF
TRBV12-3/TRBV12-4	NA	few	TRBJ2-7	TGTGCCAGCAGGTACCTAGCGTACGAGCAGTACTTC	CASRYLAYEQYF
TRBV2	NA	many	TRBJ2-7	TGTGCCAGCAGTGAATCCAGGATCGCCTACGAGCAGTACTTC	CASSESRIAYEQYF
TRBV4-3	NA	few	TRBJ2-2	TGCGCCAGCAGCCAAGGTGGGGGGAGACCCTACACCGGGGAGCTGTTTTTT	CASSQGGGRPYTGELFF
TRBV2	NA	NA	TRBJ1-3	TGTGCCAGCAGCCAAGAGGGCTCTGGAAACACCATATATTTT	CASSQEGSGNTIYF
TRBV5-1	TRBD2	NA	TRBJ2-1	TGCGCCAGCAGCATGGTGGCTAGCGGGAGTTCTGAGCAGTTCTTC	CASSMVASGSSEQFF
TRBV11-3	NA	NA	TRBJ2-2	TGTGCCAGCAGCCACGAGCATACCGGGGAGCTGTTTTTT	CASSHEHTGELFF
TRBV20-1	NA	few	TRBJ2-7	TGCAGTGCTAGAGGTGGGGGACCCACACGCGCCTACGAGCAGTACTTC	CSARGGGPTRAYEQYF
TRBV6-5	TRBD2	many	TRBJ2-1	TGTGCCAGCAGTTCTAGCGGGGCCTACAATGAGCAGTTCTTC	CASSSSGAYNEQFF
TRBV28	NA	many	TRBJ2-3	TGTGCCAGCAGTCCTACTAGTATAGCAGATACGCAGTATTTT	CASSPTSIADTQYF
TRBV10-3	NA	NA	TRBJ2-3	TGTGCCATCGGGCGGGATCGGAGCACAGATACGCAGTATTTT	CAIGRDRSTDTQYF
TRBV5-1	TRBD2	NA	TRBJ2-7	TGCGCCAGCAGCTCAGGACTAGGCCCGGTTTACGAGCAGTACTTC	CASSSGLGPVYEQYF
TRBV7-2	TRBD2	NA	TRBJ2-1	TGTGCCAGCAGCTTCCAACTAGCGAATGAGCAGTTCTTC	CASSFQLANEQFF
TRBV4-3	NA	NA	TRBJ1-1	TGCGCCAGCACCGACGGGAATACTGAAGCTTTCTTT	CASTDGNTEAFF
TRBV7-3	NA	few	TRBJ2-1	TGTGCCAGCAGCAGCTCAGGCCGGGGGCACAATGAGCAGTTCTTC	CASSSSGRGHNEQFF
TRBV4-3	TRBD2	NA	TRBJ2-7	TGCGCCAGCAGCCAAGATCTAGGGACTAGCGGTATCTACGAGCAGTACTTC	CASSQDLGTSGIYEQYF
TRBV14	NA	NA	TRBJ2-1	TGTGCCAGCAGCCAATCCACAGACAATGAGCAGTTCTTC	CASSQSTDNEQFF
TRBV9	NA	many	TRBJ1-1	TGTGCCAGCGGATCCCGGGGATACACTGAAGCTTTCTTT	CASGSRGYTEAFF
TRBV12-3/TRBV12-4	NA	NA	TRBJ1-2	TGTGCCAGCAGTTTGGAGGGGAGGGGCTACACCTTC	CASSLEGRGYTF
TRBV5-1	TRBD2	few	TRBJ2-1	TGCGCCAGCAGCTTCAGGACTAGCGGAATAGGCAGGAATGAGCAGTTCTTC	CASSFRTSGIGRNEQFF
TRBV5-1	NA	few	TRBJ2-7	TGCGCCAGCAGCTCGAGTGGGGGGACGGTGTACGAGCAGTACTTC	CASSSSGGTVYEQYF
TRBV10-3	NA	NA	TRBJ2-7	TGTGCCATCAGTGGGGTTGGGACGCAGAACGAGCAGTACTTC	CAISGVGTQNEQYF
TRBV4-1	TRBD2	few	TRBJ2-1	TGCGCCAGCAGCCAATTACTAGCGGGTCTCTCCTACAATGAGCAGTTCTTC	CASSQLLAGLSYNEQFF
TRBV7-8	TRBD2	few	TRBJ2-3	TGTGCCAGCAGCTTAGAACTGGTCAGTGGGACTAGCATAACAGATACGCAGTATTTT	CASSLELVSGTSITDTQYF
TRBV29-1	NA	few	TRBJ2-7	TGCAGCGCCGAAACCCCTTACGAGCAGTACTTC	CSAETPYEQYF
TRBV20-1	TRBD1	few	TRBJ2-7	TGCAGTGCTAGAGACCCGAGTGGACAGGGACCCTACGAGCAGTACTTC	CSARDPSGQGPYEQYF
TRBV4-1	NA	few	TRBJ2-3	TGCGCCAGCAGCCAAGGAAGGGCAGGGTCGGGCACAGATACGCAGTATTTT	CASSQGRAGSGTDTQYF